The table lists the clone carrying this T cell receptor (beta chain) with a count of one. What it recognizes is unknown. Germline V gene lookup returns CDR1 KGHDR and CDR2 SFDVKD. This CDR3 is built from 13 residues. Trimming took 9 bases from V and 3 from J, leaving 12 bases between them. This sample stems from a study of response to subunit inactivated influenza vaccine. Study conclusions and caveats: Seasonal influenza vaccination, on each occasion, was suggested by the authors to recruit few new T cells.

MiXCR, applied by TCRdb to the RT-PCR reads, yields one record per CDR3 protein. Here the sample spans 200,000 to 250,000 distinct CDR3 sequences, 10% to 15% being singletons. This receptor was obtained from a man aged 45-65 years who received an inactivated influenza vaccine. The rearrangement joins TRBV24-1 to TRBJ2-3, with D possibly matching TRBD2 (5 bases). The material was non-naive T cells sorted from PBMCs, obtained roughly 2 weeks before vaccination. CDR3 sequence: CATSHPGTDTQYF. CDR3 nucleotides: TGTGCCACCTCACACCCGGGGACAGATACGCAGTATTTT.